Sequencing of this TCR beta chain was carried out in a study of blood T cell repertoires in COVID-19. About the study: PBMCs, B-cell-depleted T cells, or T cells provided the cDNA or gDNA that made up the material.

CDR3 size: 13 residues. V was trimmed by 3 bases and J by 3 bases, leaving 8 bases between them. Germline V gives CDR1 KGHSH, CDR2 LQKENI. The method was immunoSEQ multiplex PCR; TCRdb's version includes in-frame clones alone and lacks a portion of them. The sample has hundreds of thousands of clones; over 75% are singletons. Sequenced: PBMCs or T cells enriched from blood (not recorded which). The V gene is TRBV18, the J gene TRBJ2-5, with a possible D match to TRBD1 (6 bases). The TCR sequence derives from a young man who had recovered from COVID-19. CDR3 in DNA: TGTGCCAGCTCACCGAGGGACAAAGAGACCCAGTACTTC. Amino acid sequence: CASSPRDKETQYF.